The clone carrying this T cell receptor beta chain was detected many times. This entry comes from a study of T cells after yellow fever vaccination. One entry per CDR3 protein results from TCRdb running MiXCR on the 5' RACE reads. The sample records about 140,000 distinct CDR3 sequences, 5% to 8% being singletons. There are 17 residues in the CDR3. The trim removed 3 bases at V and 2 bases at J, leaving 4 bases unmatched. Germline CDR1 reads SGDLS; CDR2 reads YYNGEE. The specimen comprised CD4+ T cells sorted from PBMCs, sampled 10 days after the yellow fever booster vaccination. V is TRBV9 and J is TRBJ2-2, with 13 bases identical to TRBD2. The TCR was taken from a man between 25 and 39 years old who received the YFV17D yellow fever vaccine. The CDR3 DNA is TGTGCCAGCAGCGCCAGACTAGCGGGAGGTAACACCGGGGAGCTGTTTTTT. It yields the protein CASSARLAGGNTGELFF. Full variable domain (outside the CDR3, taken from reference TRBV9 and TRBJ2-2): DSGVTQTPKHLITATGQRVTLRCSPRSGDLSVYWYQQSLDQGLQFLIQYYNGEERAKGNILERFSAQQFPDLHSELNLSSLELGDSALYFCASSARLAGGNTGELFFGEGSRLTVL.